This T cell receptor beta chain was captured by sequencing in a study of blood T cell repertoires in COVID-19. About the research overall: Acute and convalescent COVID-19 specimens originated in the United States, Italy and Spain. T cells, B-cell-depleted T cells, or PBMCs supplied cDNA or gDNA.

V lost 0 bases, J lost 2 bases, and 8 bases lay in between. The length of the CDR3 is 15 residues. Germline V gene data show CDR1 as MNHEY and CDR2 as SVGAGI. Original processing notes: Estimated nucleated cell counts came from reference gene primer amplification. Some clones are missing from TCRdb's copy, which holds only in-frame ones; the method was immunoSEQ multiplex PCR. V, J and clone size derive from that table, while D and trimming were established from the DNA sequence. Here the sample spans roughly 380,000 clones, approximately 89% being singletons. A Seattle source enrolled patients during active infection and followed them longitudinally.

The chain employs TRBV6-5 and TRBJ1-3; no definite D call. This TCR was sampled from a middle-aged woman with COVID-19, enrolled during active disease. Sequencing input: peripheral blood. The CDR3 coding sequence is TGTGCCAGCAGTTACTCAAATCATGCTGGAAACACCATATATTTT. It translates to CASSYSNHAGNTIYF.